This TCR beta chain appears in the sequencing data of a study of blood T cell repertoires in COVID-19. The overall study: The samples span acute and convalescent COVID-19 from the United States, Italy and Spain. T cells, B-cell-depleted T cells, or PBMCs provided the cDNA or gDNA that served as material.

The CDR3 has 17 residues. CDR1 SGHTA and CDR2 FQGNSA come from the germline V gene. Trimming stripped 2 bases from V and 4 bases from J, with 18 bases between. Source study methods: Reference gene primer amplification gave estimated nucleated cell counts. Method: immunoSEQ multiplex PCR; TCRdb's copy keeps in-frame clones and lacks some. V, J and clone size were drawn from that table, and D and trimming were deduced from the DNA. Here the sample spans 200,000 to 300,000 clones, over 75% being singletons. This TCR was sampled from a human donor in a cohort sampled during active COVID-19. V and J are TRBV7-2 and TRBJ1-3; TRBD1 is a possible D gene (5 bases). Sequenced input: peripheral blood. DNA of the CDR3: TGTGCCAGCAGCTTACCGGGACTCACGACGTTCGGAAACACCATATATTTT. Translation: CASSLPGLTTFGNTIYF.